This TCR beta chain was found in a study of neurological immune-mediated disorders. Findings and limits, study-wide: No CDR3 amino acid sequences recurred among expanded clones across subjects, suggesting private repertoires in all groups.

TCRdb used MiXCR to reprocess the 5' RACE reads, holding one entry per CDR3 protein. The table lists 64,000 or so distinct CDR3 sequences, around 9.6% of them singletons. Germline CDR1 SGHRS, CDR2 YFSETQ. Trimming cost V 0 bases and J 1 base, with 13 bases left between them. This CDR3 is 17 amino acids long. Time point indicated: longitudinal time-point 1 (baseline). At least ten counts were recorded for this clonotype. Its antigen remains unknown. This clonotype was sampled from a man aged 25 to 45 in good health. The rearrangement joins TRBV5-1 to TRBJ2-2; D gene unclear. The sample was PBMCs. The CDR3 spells CASSLGLLSENTGELFF. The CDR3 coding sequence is TGCGCCAGCAGCTTGGGCTTACTCTCTGAGAACACCGGGGAGCTGTTTTTT.